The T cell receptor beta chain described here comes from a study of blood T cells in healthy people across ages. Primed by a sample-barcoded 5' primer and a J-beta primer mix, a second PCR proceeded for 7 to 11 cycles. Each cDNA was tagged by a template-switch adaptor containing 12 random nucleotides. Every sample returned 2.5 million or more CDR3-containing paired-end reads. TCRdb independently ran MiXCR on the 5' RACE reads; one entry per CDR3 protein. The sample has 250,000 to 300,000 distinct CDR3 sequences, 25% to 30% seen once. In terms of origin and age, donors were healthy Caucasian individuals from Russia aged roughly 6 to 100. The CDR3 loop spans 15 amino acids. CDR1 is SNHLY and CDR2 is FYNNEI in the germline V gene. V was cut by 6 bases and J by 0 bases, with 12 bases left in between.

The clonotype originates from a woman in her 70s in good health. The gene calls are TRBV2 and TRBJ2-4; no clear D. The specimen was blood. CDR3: CASRHDNLAKNIQYF. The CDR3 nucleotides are TGTGCCAGCAGGCACGACAACCTAGCCAAAAACATTCAGTACTTC.